This T cell receptor (beta chain) originates from a study of blood T cell repertoires in COVID-19. Produced via immunoSEQ multiplex PCR; TCRdb's table is partial and in-frame only. The repertoire holds roughly 200,000 clones, roughly 87% seen once, with around 8% in the top ten. V was shortened by 5 bases and J by 7 bases, with 9 bases between the two germline ends. CDR3 size: 12 residues. This TCR derives from a woman aged 55-75 years with COVID-19, enrolled during active disease. Sequencing input: peripheral blood. The chain is built from TRBV12-3 or TRBV12-4 and TRBJ2-1, with D tentatively TRBD1 (6 bases). DNA of the CDR3: TGTGCCAGCAGTCCCGGGACAAATGAGCAGTTCTTC. Translating it yields CASSPGTNEQFF.